The 19 T cell receptor beta chains listed next were all sequenced from one sample in a study of identical twins. In TCRdb, the 5' RACE reads were re-called with MiXCR into one record per CDR3 protein. The table includes about 160,000 distinct CDR3 sequences, roughly 3.2% detected once. The sample comprised memory T cells sorted from blood. The receptors derive from a man aged 18 to 29 in good health.

This clonotype came up many times. This chain uses TRBV6-5 with TRBJ2-1; D ambiguous. CDR1 and CDR2 (germline): MNHEY, SVGAGI. The ends were cut back, 0 bases at V and 2 bases at J, with 2 bases in the middle. The CDR3 consists of 13 residues. The CDR3 DNA reads TGTGCCAGCAGTTACTCGACCTACAATGAGCAGTTCTTC. Translating it yields CASSYSTYNEQFF.

There are many counts of this clonotype. The CDR3 DNA reads as TGTGCCAGCAGTTTGGGGACCCCTCCAAACAATGAGCAGTTCTTC. It is translated as CASSLGTPPNNEQFF. The rearrangement uses TRBV12-3 or TRBV12-4 and TRBJ2-1, with D perhaps matching TRBD1 or TRBD2 (5 bases each). The ends were cut back, 3 bases at V and 5 bases at J, with 14 bases in the middle. The CDR3 is 15 amino acids.

This clonotype was detected many times. V and J are TRBV12-3 or TRBV12-4 and TRBJ1-2; 9 bases agree with TRBD1. The junction had 5 bases not matched to a gene; V was cut back by 6 bases and J by 6 bases. There are 13 residues in the CDR3. CDR3 protein: CASSKRQGDGYTF. In nucleotides, the CDR3 is TGTGCCAGCAGCAAACGACAGGGGGATGGCTACACCTTC.

This clonotype was recorded many times. The chain has TRBV10-3 and TRBJ2-3; D gene ambiguous. Deletions cut 7 bases from V and 5 bases from J, with 16 bases between. There are 14 residues in the CDR3. Germline V gene data show CDR1 as ENHRY and CDR2 as SYGVKD. Here the CDR3 reads CAINPGSLGDTQYF. The CDR3 DNA follows: TGTGCCATCAACCCCGGGTCTCTGGGAGATACGCAGTATTTT.

This clonotype was seen repeatedly, ten times or more. This chain connects TRBV12-3 or TRBV12-4 to TRBJ2-3, with D possibly being TRBD1 (5 bases). The CDR3 covers 15 residues. Trimming cost V 6 bases and J 1 base, with 14 bases left between them. The CDR3 DNA follows: TGTGCCAGCAGACCCGGTTGGGGCGGCACAGATACGCAGTATTTT. Translated: CASRPGWGGTDTQYF.

The sample holds many counts of this clonotype. The genes are TRBV6-2 or TRBV6-3 and TRBJ2-7, with 10 positions matching TRBD2. Germline CDR1 and CDR2: MNHEY and SVGEGT. This CDR3 spans 17 amino acids. J was trimmed by 3 bases and V by 2 bases; bases with no gene match: 10. The CDR3 nucleotides are TGTGCCAGCAGTTACCCCTCTTGGACTAGCGGAAACTACGAGCAGTACTTC. This gives the protein CASSYPSWTSGNYEQYF.

This clonotype showed up many times. The chain combines TRBV12-3 or TRBV12-4 with TRBJ2-3; D unclear. The CDR3 runs 13 residues. The V end lost 2 bases, the J end lost 1 base, and 4 bases lay between the germline ends. In DNA form, the CDR3 reads TGTGCCAGCAGTTTAAGCGGCACAGATACGCAGTATTTT. Its protein is CASSLSGTDTQYF.

The table lists this clonotype with many counts. J is TRBJ2-1 and V is TRBV14; the D gene is possibly TRBD1 (5 bases). The CDR3 runs 15 residues. The germline V and J ends were trimmed by 0 bases and 7 bases, with 13 bases remaining between them. CDR1 is SGHDN, CDR2 FVKESK, per germline. The CDR3 loop reads CASSQDWGRSNEQFF. In nucleotides, the CDR3 is TGTGCCAGCAGCCAAGATTGGGGCCGAAGTAATGAGCAGTTCTTC.

This clonotype was seen repeatedly, ten times or more. The rearrangement links TRBV10-3 to TRBJ2-5; weak D call: TRBD2 (5 bases). CDR1 ENHRY and CDR2 SYGVKD come from the germline V gene. This CDR3 contains 15 residues. Trimming removed 1 base at V and 1 base at J, with 10 bases between. CDR3 amino acids: CAISEFGGSQETQYF. The CDR3 DNA follows: TGTGCCATCAGTGAGTTTGGAGGATCCCAAGAGACCCAGTACTTC.

This clonotype came up many times. CDR3 in DNA: TGTGCCAGCAGCCGAGAATTAGGTACAGGGTCGAGTGAAGCTTTCTTT. It specifies CASSRELGTGSSEAFF. The gene calls are TRBV4-2 and TRBJ1-1; a possible D gene is TRBD1 (6 bases). Per germline, CDR1 LGHNA and CDR2 YNFKEQ. The CDR3 has 16 residues. The V end lost 4 bases, the J end lost 7 bases, and 22 bases lay between the germline ends.

This clonotype was seen repeatedly, ten times or more. The CDR3 DNA reads TGTGCCAGCAGCTTGGATCGGGGGCGGACCGGCTACACCTTC. Its translation is CASSLDRGRTGYTF. This chain joins TRBV5-6 and TRBJ1-2; possibly TRBD1 for D (6 bases). V shed 0 bases and J shed 8 bases, with 14 bases lying between them. The germline CDR1 and CDR2 sequences are SGHDT and YYEEEE. The CDR3 is 14 residues long.

Ten or more counts support this clonotype. The chain couples TRBV6-2 or TRBV6-3 to TRBJ2-5; 8 bases align to TRBD1. J gave up 2 bases and V 0 bases, and 5 bases lay outside the gene matches. CDR1 and CDR2 (germline): MNHEY, SVGEGT. The CDR3 covers 16 residues. The CDR3 region has the DNA TGTGCCAGCAGTTACTCGATCGGGACAGGTCAAGAGACCCAGTACTTC. Its protein is CASSYSIGTGQETQYF.

This clonotype was detected many times. The chain uses TRBV5-1 and TRBJ1-1; D is ambiguous. Trimming left V 0 bases short and J 1 base short, with 7 bases between. The CDR3 spans 14 residues. Germline values: CDR1 SGHRS, CDR2 YFSETQ. The chain's CDR3 is CASSLVPENTEAFF. CDR3 DNA: TGCGCCAGCAGCTTGGTGCCAGAGAACACTGAAGCTTTCTTT. Drawing the rest from reference TRBV5-1 and TRBJ1-1, the complete variable domain is KAGVTQTPRYLIKTRGQQVTLSCSPISGHRSVSWYQQTPGQGLQFLFEYFSETQRNKGNFPGRFSGRQFSNSRSEMNVSTLELGDSALYLCASSLVPENTEAFFGQGTRLTVV.

This clonotype was counted many times. The chain is built from TRBV10-3 and TRBJ2-7, with 10 bases aligning to TRBD1. Germline CDR1 and CDR2: ENHRY and SYGVKD. The J segment lost 7 bases and the V segment lost 3 bases, leaving 9 bases of the junction unmatched. This CDR3 has 15 residues. CDR3 DNA sequence: TGTGCCATCAGTGATCGGGACAGGGGCCCTCTGGAGCAGTACGTC. It encodes CAISDRDRGPLEQYV.

This clonotype was observed many times. The V call is TRBV4-1, the J call TRBJ2-7; tentatively, D is TRBD2 (6 bases). CDR1 MGHRA and CDR2 YSYEKL come from the germline V gene. CDR3 length equals 16 residues. Deletions cut 4 bases from V and 1 base from J, with 17 bases between. DNA of the CDR3: TGCGCCAGCAGCCGCGGGGAGGTCTTTGGGTCCTACGAGCAGTACGTC. As protein: CASSRGEVFGSYEQYV.

Ten or more counts support this clonotype. The chain has TRBV6-2 or TRBV6-3 and TRBJ2-5, with TRBD1 identical over 8 bases. The CDR3 totals 13 residues. From germline, CDR1 is MNHEY and CDR2 SVGEGT. Unmatched junction bases numbered 3, after V lost 4 bases and J lost 5 bases. In DNA form, the CDR3 reads TGTGCCAGCAGTTTTTGGACAGGGGAGACCCAGTACTTC. This codes for CASSFWTGETQYF.

This clonotype has ten or more counts. This rearrangement joins TRBV20-1 to TRBJ2-2; TRBD2 matches at 10 bases. The CDR3 runs to 18 residues. V shed 0 bases and J 3 bases; nucleotides not matched to a gene: 10. From germline, CDR1 is DFQATT and CDR2 SNEGSKA (reference sequence). For the CDR3, the DNA is TGCAGTGCTAGAGATAGCCGTAAACTAGCGGGGTACACCGGGGAGCTGTTTTTT. Translating gives CSARDSRKLAGYTGELFF.

This clonotype was observed many times. This sequence joins TRBV6-2 or TRBV6-3 and TRBJ2-6, with unresolved D. Germline V gives CDR1 MNHEY, CDR2 SVGEGT. This CDR3 contains 16 residues. V was cut by 3 bases and J by 2 bases, with 11 bases left in between. In nucleotides, the CDR3 is TGTGCCAGCAGTTATCATAGAACAGCTGGGGCCAACGTCCTGACTTTC. Amino acid sequence: CASSYHRTAGANVLTF.

This clonotype showed up many times. The chain uses TRBV27 and TRBJ1-5, with D perhaps matching TRBD1 (5 bases). The V end lost 2 bases, the J end lost 1 base, and 9 bases lay between the germline ends. The CDR3 covers 15 residues. Germline V gene lookup returns CDR1 MNHEY and CDR2 SMNVEV (reference sequence). CDR3 nucleotides: TGTGCCAGCAGTTTACAGGGCCGCAGCAATCAGCCCCAGCATTTT. It specifies CASSLQGRSNQPQHF.